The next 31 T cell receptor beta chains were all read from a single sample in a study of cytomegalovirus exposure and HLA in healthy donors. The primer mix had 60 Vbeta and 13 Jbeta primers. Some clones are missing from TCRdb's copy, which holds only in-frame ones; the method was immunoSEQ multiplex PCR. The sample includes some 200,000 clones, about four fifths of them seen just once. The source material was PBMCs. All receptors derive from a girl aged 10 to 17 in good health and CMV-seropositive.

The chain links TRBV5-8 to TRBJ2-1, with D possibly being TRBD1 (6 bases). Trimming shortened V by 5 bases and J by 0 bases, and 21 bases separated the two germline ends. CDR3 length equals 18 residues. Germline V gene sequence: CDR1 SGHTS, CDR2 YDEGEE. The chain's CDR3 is CASSPVWVQDSSYNEQFF. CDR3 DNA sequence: TGTGCCAGCAGTCCAGTGTGGGTGCAGGACAGCTCCTACAATGAGCAGTTCTTC.

The CDR3 coding sequence is TGTGCCAGTATTCAATTCTCTGGAAACACCATATATTTT. This gives the protein CASIQFSGNTIYF. The chain links TRBV19 to TRBJ1-3; D remains ambiguous. Germline CDR1 reads LNHDA; CDR2 reads SQIVND (reference sequence). The V gene lost 7 bases and the J gene lost 0 bases, with 7 bases spanning the gap. The CDR3 loop spans 13 amino acids.

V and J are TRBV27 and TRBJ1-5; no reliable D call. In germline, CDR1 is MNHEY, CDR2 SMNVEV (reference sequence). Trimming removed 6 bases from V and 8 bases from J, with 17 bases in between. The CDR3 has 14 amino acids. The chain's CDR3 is CASSQTTPREPQHF. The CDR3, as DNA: TGTGCCAGCAGCCAAACCACTCCTCGCGAGCCCCAGCATTTT.

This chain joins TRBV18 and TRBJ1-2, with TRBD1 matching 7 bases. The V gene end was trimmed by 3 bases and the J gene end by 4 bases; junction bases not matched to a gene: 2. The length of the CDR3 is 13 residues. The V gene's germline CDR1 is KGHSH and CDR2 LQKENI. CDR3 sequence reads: CASSPRQGYGYTF. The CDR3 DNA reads TGTGCCAGCTCACCCAGACAGGGCTATGGCTACACCTTC. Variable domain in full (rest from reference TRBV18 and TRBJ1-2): NAGVMQNPRHLVRRRGQEARLRCSPMKGHSHVYWYRQLPEEGLKFMVYLQKENIIDESGMPKERFSAEFPKEGPSILRIQQVVRGDSAAYFCASSPRQGYGYTFGSGTRLTVV.

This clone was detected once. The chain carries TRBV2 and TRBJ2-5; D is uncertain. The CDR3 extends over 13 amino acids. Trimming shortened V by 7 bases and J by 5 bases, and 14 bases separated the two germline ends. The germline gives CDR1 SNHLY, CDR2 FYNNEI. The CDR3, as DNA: TGTGCCAGCACCGTGCCCGGTAAGGAGACCCAGTACTTC. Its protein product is CASTVPGKETQYF.

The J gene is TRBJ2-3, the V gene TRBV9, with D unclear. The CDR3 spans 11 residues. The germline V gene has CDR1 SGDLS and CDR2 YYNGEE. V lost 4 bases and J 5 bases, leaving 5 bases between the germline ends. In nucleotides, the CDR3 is TGTGCCAGCAGCCCCCAAGATACGCAGTATTTT. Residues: CASSPQDTQYF.

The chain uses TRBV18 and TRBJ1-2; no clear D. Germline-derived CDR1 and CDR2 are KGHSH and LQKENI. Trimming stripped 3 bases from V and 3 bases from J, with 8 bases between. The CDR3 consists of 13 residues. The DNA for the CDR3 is TGTGCCAGCTCACCTGAGTCGGACTATGGCTACACCTTC. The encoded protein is CASSPESDYGYTF.

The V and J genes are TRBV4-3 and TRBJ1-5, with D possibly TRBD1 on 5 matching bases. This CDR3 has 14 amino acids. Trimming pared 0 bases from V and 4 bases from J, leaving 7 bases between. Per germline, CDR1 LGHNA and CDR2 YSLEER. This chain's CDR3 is CASSQDSGNQPQHF. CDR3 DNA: TGCGCCAGCAGCCAAGATTCAGGGAATCAGCCCCAGCATTTT.

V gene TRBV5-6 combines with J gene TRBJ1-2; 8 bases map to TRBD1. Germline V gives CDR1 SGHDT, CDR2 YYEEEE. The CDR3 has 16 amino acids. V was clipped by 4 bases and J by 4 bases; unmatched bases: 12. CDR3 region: CASSSPIQGAGYGYTF. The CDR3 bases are TGTGCCAGCAGCAGCCCGATTCAGGGGGCGGGCTATGGCTACACCTTC. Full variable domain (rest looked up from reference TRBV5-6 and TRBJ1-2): DAGVTQSPTHLIKTRGQQVTLRCSPKSGHDTVSWYQQALGQGPQFIFQYYEEEERQRGNFPDRFSGHQFPNYSSELNVNALLLGDSALYLCASSSPIQGAGYGYTFGSGTRLTVV.

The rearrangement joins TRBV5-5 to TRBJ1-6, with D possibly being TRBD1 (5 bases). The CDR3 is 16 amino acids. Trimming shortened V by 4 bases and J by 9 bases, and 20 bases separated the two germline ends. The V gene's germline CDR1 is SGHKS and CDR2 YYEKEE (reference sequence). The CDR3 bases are TGTGCCAGCAGCCCATATCCGGGGACTTTAAGTTCACCCCTCCACTTT. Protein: CASSPYPGTLSSPLHF.

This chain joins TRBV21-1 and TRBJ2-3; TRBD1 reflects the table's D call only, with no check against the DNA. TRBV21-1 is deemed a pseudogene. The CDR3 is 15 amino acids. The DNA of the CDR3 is TGTGCCAGCAGCAACCTGCAGGGGGCGTCAGATACGCAGTATTTT. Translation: CASSNLQGASDTQYF.

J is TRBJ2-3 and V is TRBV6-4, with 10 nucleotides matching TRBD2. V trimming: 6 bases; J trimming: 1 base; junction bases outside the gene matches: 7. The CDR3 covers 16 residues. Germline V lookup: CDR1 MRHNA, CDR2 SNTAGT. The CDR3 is CASSPDGTSGTDTQYF. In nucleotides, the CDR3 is TGTGCCAGCAGCCCGGATGGGACTAGCGGCACAGATACGCAGTATTTT.

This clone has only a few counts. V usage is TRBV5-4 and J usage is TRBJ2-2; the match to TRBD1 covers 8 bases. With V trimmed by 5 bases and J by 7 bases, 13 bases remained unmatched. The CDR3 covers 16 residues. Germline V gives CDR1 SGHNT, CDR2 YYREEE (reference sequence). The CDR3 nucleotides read TGTGCCAGCAGTAACGGACAGGGAATTAAGGGCGGGGAGCTGTTTTTT. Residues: CASSNGQGIKGGELFF. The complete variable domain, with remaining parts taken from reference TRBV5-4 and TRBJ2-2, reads ETGVTQSPTHLIKTRGQQVTLRCSSQSGHNTVSWYQQALGQGPQFIFQYYREEENGRGNFPPRFSGLQFPNYSSELNVNALELDDSALYLCASSNGQGIKGGELFFGEGSRLTVL.

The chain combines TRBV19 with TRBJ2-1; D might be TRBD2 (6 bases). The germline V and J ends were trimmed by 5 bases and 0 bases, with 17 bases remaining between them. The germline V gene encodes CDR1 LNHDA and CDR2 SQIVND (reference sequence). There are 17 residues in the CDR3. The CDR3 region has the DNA TGTGCCAGTAGTGTTCTTCTAGCGCCGAGCTCCTACAATGAGCAGTTCTTC. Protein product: CASSVLLAPSSYNEQFF.

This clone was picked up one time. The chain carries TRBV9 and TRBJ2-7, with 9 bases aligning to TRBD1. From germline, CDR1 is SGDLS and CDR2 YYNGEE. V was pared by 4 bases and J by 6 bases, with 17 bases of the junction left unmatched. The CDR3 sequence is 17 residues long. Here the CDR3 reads CASSTVPAGTGLGEQYF. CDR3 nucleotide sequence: TGTGCCAGCAGCACAGTCCCCGCCGGGACAGGGCTTGGCGAGCAGTACTTC. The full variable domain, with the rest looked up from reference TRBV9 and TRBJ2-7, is DSGVTQTPKHLITATGQRVTLRCSPRSGDLSVYWYQQSLDQGLQFLIQYYNGEERAKGNILERFSAQQFPDLHSELNLSSLELGDSALYFCASSTVPAGTGLGEQYFGPGTRLTVT.

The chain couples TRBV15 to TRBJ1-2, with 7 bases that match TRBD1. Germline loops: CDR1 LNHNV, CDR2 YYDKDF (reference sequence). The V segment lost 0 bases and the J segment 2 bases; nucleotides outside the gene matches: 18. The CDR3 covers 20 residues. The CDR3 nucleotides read TGTGCCACCAGCAGAGATTTGTTCACAGGGGCAGGGTTACGAAACTATGGCTACACCTTC. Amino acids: CATSRDLFTGAGLRNYGYTF.

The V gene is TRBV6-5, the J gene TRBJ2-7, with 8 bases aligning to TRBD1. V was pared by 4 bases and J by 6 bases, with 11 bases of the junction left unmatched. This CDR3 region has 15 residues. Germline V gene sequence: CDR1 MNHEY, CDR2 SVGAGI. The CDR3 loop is CASSSQSGGLSEQYF. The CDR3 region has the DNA TGTGCCAGCAGTTCTCAGTCAGGGGGCTTGAGCGAGCAGTACTTC.

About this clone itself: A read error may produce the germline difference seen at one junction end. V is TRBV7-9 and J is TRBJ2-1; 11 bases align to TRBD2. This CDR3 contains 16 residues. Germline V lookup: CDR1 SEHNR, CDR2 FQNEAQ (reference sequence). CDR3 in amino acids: CASSPSLAGGYNGQFF. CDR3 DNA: TGTGCCAGCAGCCCCAGCCTAGCGGGGGGATACAATGGGCAGTTCTTC.

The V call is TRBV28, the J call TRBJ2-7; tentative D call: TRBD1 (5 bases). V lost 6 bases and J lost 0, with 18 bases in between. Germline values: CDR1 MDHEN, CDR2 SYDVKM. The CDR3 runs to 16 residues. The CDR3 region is CASSTPRQGSSYEQYF. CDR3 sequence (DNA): TGTGCCAGCAGCACCCCCCGGCAGGGCAGCTCCTACGAGCAGTACTTC.

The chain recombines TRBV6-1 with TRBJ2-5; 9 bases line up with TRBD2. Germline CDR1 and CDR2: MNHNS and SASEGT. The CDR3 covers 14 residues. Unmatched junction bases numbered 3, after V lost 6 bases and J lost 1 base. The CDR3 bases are TGTGCCAGCAGCCCGGGACTAGCCCAAGAGACCCAGTACTTC. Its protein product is CASSPGLAQETQYF.

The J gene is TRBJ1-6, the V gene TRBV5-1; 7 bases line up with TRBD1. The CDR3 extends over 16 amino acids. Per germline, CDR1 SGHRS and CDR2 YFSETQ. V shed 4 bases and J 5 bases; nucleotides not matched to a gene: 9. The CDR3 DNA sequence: TGCGCCAGCAGCCCCGGAGGGGGCAACCATAATTCACCCCTCCACTTT. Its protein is CASSPGGGNHNSPLHF.

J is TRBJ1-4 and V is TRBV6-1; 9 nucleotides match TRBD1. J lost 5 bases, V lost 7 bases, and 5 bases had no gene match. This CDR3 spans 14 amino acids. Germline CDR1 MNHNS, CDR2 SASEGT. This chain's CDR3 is CASIQDRGNEKLFF. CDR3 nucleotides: TGTGCCAGCATTCAAGACAGGGGGAATGAAAAACTGTTTTTT.

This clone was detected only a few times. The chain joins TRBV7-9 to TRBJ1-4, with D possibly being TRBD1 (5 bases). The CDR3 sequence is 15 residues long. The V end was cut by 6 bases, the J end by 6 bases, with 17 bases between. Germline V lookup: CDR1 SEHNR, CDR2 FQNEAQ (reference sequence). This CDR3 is CASRKGRGNDEKLFF. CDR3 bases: TGTGCCAGCAGGAAGGGACGGGGGAATGATGAAAAACTGTTTTTT.

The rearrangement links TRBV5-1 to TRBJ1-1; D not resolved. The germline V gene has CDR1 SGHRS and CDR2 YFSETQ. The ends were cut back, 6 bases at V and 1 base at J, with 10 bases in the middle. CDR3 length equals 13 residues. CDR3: CASNGGENTEAFF. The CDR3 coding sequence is TGCGCCAGCAATGGAGGAGAGAACACTGAAGCTTTCTTT.

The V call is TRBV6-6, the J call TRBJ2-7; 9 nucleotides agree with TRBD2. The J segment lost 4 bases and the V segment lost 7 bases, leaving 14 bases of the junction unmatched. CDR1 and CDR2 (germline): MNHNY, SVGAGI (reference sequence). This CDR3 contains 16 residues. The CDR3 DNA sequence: TGTGCCAGCACCGACGGGCCCGGGACTAGCAATTACGAGCAGTACTTC. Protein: CASTDGPGTSNYEQYF.

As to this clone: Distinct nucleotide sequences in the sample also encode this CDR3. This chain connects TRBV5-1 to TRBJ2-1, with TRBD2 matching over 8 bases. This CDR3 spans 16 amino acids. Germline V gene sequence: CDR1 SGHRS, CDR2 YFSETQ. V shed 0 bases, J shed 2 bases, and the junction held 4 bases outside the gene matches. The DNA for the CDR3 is TGCGCCAGCAGCTTGGGTGGCGGGGGGCCCTACAATGAGCAGTTCTTC. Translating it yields CASSLGGGGPYNEQFF.

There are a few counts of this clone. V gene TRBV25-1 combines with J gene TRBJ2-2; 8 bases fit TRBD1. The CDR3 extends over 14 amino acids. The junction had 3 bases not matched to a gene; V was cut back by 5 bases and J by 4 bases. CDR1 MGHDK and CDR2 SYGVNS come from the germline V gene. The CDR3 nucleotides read TGTGCCAGCAGTCGGACAGGGCGCACCGGGGAGCTGTTTTTT. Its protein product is CASSRTGRTGELFF.

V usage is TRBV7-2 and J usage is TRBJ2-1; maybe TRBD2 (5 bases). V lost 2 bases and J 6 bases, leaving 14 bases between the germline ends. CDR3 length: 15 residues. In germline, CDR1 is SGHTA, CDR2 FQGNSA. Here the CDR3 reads CASSLPGMLINEQFF. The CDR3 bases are TGTGCCAGCAGCTTACCCGGGATGCTGATCAATGAGCAGTTCTTC. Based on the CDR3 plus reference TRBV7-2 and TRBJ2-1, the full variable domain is GAGVSQSPSNKVTEKGKDVELRCDPISGHTALYWYRQSLGQGLEFLIYFQGNSAPDKSGLPSDRFSAERTGGSVSTLTIQRTQQEDSAVYLCASSLPGMLINEQFFGPGTRLTVL.

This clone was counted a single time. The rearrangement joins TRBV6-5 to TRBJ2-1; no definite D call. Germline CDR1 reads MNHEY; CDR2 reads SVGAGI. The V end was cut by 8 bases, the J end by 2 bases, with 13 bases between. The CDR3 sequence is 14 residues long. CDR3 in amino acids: CASRSALAYNEQFF. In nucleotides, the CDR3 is TGTGCCAGCCGTAGTGCCTTGGCCTACAATGAGCAGTTCTTC.

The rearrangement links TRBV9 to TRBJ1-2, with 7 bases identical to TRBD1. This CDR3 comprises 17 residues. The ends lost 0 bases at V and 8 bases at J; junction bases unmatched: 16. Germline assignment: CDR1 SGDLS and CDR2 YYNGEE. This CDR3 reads CASSVAQRGTAFGGYTF. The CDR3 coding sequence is TGTGCCAGCAGCGTAGCCCAGCGCGGGACAGCCTTCGGGGGCTACACCTTC.

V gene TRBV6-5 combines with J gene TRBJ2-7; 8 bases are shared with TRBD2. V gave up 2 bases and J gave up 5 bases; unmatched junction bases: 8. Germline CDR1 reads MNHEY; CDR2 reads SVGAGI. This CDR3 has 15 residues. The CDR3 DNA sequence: TGTGCCAGCAGTTACCGAGCGGGGGCTGACCACGAGCAGTACTTC. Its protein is CASSYRAGADHEQYF.